One sample yielded the 28 T cell receptor beta chains listed below, sequenced in a study of T cell responses to AZD1222 COVID-19 vaccine (dated by TCRdb to about 2021). The library relied on the immunoSEQ multiplex PCR assay. The source is immuneACCESS, and TCRdb retained only in-frame sequences with V and J called. Part of the clones is not carried over; for the studies checked, unresolved V genes explain less than half of this, and the remainder is unexplained. A total of some 96,000 clones appear in this sample, about 89% of them only once. The ten largest clones capture more than 3.5% of the sample. The time point label for this specimen denotes: baseline before first vaccination. Per the publication, the treatment or condition label means: meningococcal conjugate vaccine given as trial control. Sequenced material: peripheral blood, taken on day 0 of MenACWY control vaccination. The receptors stem from an adult in good health.

V gene TRBV11-2 combines with J gene TRBJ2-7; 9 nucleotides align to TRBD2. The CDR3 has 13 residues. J was trimmed by 9 bases and V by 6 bases; bases with no gene match: 9. CDR1 SGHAT and CDR2 FQNNGV come from the germline V gene. CDR3 DNA sequence: TGTGCCAGCAGACCGCTAGCGGGAACCGGGCAGTACTTC. This codes for CASRPLAGTGQYF.

This clone was seen a single time. The chain recombines TRBV6-5 with TRBJ1-4; D unclear. The length of the CDR3 is 15 residues. Germline values: CDR1 MNHEY, CDR2 SVGAGI. V lost 0 bases, J lost 8 bases, and 13 bases lay in between. DNA of the CDR3: TGTGCCAGCAGTTACTCGATTGGCGCGGGGGAAAAACTGTTTTTT. This translates into CASSYSIGAGEKLFF.

V gene TRBV13 combines with J gene TRBJ1-4, with a tentative D call TRBD1 (6 bases). This CDR3 has 14 residues. From germline, CDR1 is PRHDT and CDR2 FYEKMQ (reference sequence). Trimming removed 2 bases at V and 6 bases at J, with 10 bases between. The CDR3 here is CASSLRTEDEKLFF. The CDR3 DNA reads as TGTGCCAGCAGCTTAAGGACAGAGGATGAAAAACTGTTTTTT. The full variable domain, its missing parts supplied by reference TRBV13 and TRBJ1-4, is AAGVIQSPRHLIKEKRETATLKCYPIPRHDTVYWYQQGPGQDPQFLISFYEKMQSDKGSIPDRFSAQQFSDYHSELNMSSLELGDSALYFCASSLRTEDEKLFFGSGTQLSVL.

By frequency in the sample, this clone is large. The rearrangement uses TRBV19 and TRBJ2-3; TRBD2 agrees at 15 bases. V trimming: 6 bases; J trimming: 2 bases; junction bases outside the gene matches: 9. The CDR3 has 18 amino acids. The germline CDR1 and CDR2 sequences are LNHDA and SQIVND (reference sequence). CDR3 residues: CASSWGLAGGPDTDTQYF. The CDR3, as DNA: TGTGCCAGTAGCTGGGGACTAGCGGGGGGCCCAGACACAGATACGCAGTATTTT.

This sequence joins TRBV2 and TRBJ1-2, with D hard to call. V lost 6 bases and J 2 bases, leaving 10 bases between the germline ends. The CDR3 extends over 13 amino acids. Germline V gives CDR1 SNHLY, CDR2 FYNNEI. CDR3 loop: CASSGDTNYGYTF. The CDR3 DNA reads TGTGCCAGCAGCGGAGACACGAACTATGGCTACACCTTC.

The rearrangement joins TRBV24-1 to TRBJ2-5; 13 bases agree with TRBD2. Germline CDR1 KGHDR, CDR2 SFDVKD. CDR3 length equals 17 residues. V gave up 4 bases and J gave up 4 bases; unmatched junction bases: 8. The CDR3 bases are TGTGCCACCAGTGACTCCCAACTAGCGGGAGGGGGAGAGACCCAGTACTTC. Protein product: CATSDSQLAGGGETQYF.

The rearrangement joins TRBV7-8 to TRBJ1-3; unclear D gene. The CDR3 extends over 12 amino acids. Germline V CDR1 and CDR2: SGHVS, FQNEAQ. V shed 4 bases and J shed 3 bases, with 4 bases lying between them. CDR3 DNA sequence: TGTGCCAGCAGCTCATATGGAAACACCATATATTTT. Translation gives CASSSYGNTIYF.

The V and J genes are TRBV19 and TRBJ1-5; no reliable D call. Germline CDR1 reads LNHDA; CDR2 reads SQIVND (reference sequence). The CDR3 runs to 12 residues. V lost 11 bases to trimming and J lost 2 bases, with 10 bases between them. CDR3 nucleotide sequence: TGTGCCGCCGGATTAGGCAATCAGCCCCAGCATTTT. Encoded protein: CAAGLGNQPQHF.

The V call is TRBV6-5, the J call TRBJ1-1, with D tentatively TRBD1 (5 bases). Germline V gives CDR1 MNHEY, CDR2 SVGAGI. The V end lost 4 bases, the J end lost 5 bases, and 17 bases lay between the germline ends. The CDR3 length is 15 residues. CDR3 in amino acids: CASSLGDFGRTEAFF. CDR3 sequence (DNA): TGTGCCAGCAGTTTGGGGGACTTTGGGCGAACTGAAGCTTTCTTT.

The CDR3 DNA reads TGCGCCAGCAGCTTGGCCCTTGGGGAGATCTACGAGCAGTACTTC. Encoded protein: CASSLALGEIYEQYF. The chain joins TRBV5-1 to TRBJ2-7; D might be TRBD2 (5 bases). Germline V gives CDR1 SGHRS, CDR2 YFSETQ. The CDR3 is 15 amino acids. Deletions cut 0 bases from V and 3 bases from J, with 13 bases between.

Note on this clone: One end of the junction fails to match germline, which may point to a read error. This sequence joins TRBV11-2 and TRBJ2-7; the D gene is possibly TRBD1 (6 bases). The CDR3 extends over 11 amino acids. Germline lookup yields CDR1 SGHAT and CDR2 FQNNGV. CDR3 bases: TGTGCCAGCAGCCTAGAGGGGGTCCAGTACTTC. Protein sequence: CASSLEGVQYF.

The chain links TRBV7-9 to TRBJ1-6; TRBD1 matches 8 bases. The length of the CDR3 is 14 residues. From germline, CDR1 is SEHNR and CDR2 FQNEAQ (reference sequence). Trimming cost V 5 bases and J 7 bases; bases outside gene matches: 4. The CDR3 DNA sequence: TGTGCCAGCAGCGAATGGACAGGGAATTCACCCCTCCACTTT. It codes for CASSEWTGNSPLHF.

The chain combines TRBV28 with TRBJ1-6; D remains ambiguous. The CDR3 extends over 16 amino acids. Per the germline V gene, CDR1 is MDHEN and CDR2 is SYDVKM. The V end was cut by 5 bases, the J end by 0 bases, with 11 bases between. The CDR3: CASSDQQSSYNSPLHF. CDR3 nucleotides: TGTGCCAGCAGTGACCAACAGAGCTCCTATAATTCACCCCTCCACTTT.

The chain recombines TRBV6-5 with TRBJ2-3; 7 bases are shared with TRBD2. The length of the CDR3 is 15 residues. The germline CDR1 and CDR2 sequences are MNHEY and SVGAGI. Trimming removed 6 bases from V and 3 bases from J; junction bases left unmatched: 9. The CDR3: CASSRRTSGTDTQYF. CDR3 DNA sequence: TGTGCCAGCAGCCGCCGGACTAGTGGGACAGATACGCAGTATTTT.

The chain employs TRBV5-4 and TRBJ2-6; D is possibly TRBD2 (5 bases). V was pared by 1 base and J by 1 base, with 12 bases between. CDR1 is SGHNT, CDR2 YYREEE, per germline (reference sequence). There are 17 residues in the CDR3. The CDR3 region is CASSLPGRGSGANVLTF. CDR3 sequence (DNA): TGTGCCAGCAGCTTGCCAGGACGAGGGTCTGGGGCCAACGTCCTGACTTTC.

The rearrangement joins TRBV4-2 to TRBJ1-2; D gene uncertain. Trimming pared 0 bases from V and 2 bases from J, leaving 10 bases between. The CDR3 extends over 15 amino acids. Germline V gene data show CDR1 as LGHNA and CDR2 as YNFKEQ. The CDR3 loop reads CASSQDPSQNYGYTF. Written as DNA, the CDR3 is TGTGCCAGCAGCCAAGATCCTAGCCAAAACTATGGCTACACCTTC.

This clone has a single count. The chain recombines TRBV5-1 with TRBJ2-7, with TRBD1 matching 9 bases. Trimming at V came to 5 bases and at J to 6 bases, leaving 9 bases not matched to a gene. In germline, CDR1 is SGHRS, CDR2 YFSETQ. CDR3 length: 14 residues. For the CDR3, the DNA is TGCGCCAGCAGTCTGGGACAGGGTTCGGGCGAGCAGTACTTC. Amino acids: CASSLGQGSGEQYF.

The V call is TRBV18, the J call TRBJ1-4; TRBD1 matches at 10 bases. Germline V gives CDR1 KGHSH, CDR2 LQKENI. The CDR3 length is 15 residues. With 3 bases clipped from V and 8 bases from J, the junction kept 6 bases outside the gene matches. The CDR3 region is CASSPGQGLREKLFF. Written as DNA, the CDR3 is TGTGCCAGCTCACCGGGACAGGGGTTACGGGAAAAACTGTTTTTT.

V is TRBV24-1 and J is TRBJ1-4, with D maybe TRBD1 (5 bases). V was pared by 1 base and J by 8 bases, with 13 bases between. The V gene's germline CDR1 is KGHDR and CDR2 SFDVKD. The CDR3 consists of 15 residues. In DNA form, the CDR3 reads TGTGCCACCAGTGATTTCGACGGGGGACGGGAAAAACTGTTTTTT. Its protein product is CATSDFDGGREKLFF.

This chain links TRBV4-3 with TRBJ1-2; TRBD1 matches at 10 bases. CDR1 is LGHNA, CDR2 YSLEER, per germline. The CDR3 extends over 15 amino acids. Trimming cost V 1 base and J 4 bases; bases outside gene matches: 3. The CDR3 protein is CASSQGDRGGYGYTF. In DNA, the CDR3 is TGCGCCAGCAGCCAAGGGGACAGGGGAGGCTATGGCTACACCTTC.

V gene TRBV5-1 combines with J gene TRBJ1-3; 8 bases align to TRBD1. The CDR3 has 16 residues. Germline trimming cut 4 bases from V and 4 bases from J; bases unmatched to any gene: 10. Germline CDR1 SGHRS, CDR2 YFSETQ. CDR3 nucleotides: TGCGCCAGCAGCCCGGACAGGGTGGCGCCCGGAAACACCATATATTTT. It encodes CASSPDRVAPGNTIYF.

The chain joins TRBV10-3 to TRBJ2-3; possible D gene TRBD1, 5 bases. V was cut by 7 bases and J by 1 base, with 15 bases left in between. The germline V gene encodes CDR1 ENHRY and CDR2 SYGVKD. The CDR3 is 15 amino acids. In DNA, the CDR3 is TGTGCCATCACCAAGAGACAGAACCGCACAGATACGCAGTATTTT. Amino acids: CAITKRQNRTDTQYF.

This clone was seen more than once but under ten times. The chain carries TRBV7-3 and TRBJ2-7; TRBD1 agrees at 7 bases. CDR1 is SGHTA and CDR2 is FQGTGA in the germline V gene. J was trimmed by 2 bases and V by 5 bases; bases with no gene match: 6. This CDR3 has 14 residues. This CDR3 is CASSPTGSAYEQYF. Here the CDR3 DNA reads TGTGCCAGCAGCCCGACAGGGTCCGCCTACGAGCAGTACTTC.

V usage is TRBV18 and J usage is TRBJ2-7, with D possibly TRBD2 on 7 matching bases. CDR3 size: 14 residues. CDR1 and CDR2 (germline): KGHSH, LQKENI. V lost 4 bases to trimming and J lost 0 bases, with 10 bases between them. The CDR3 nucleotides are TGTGCCAGCTCACAGGGGGGGAGCTCCTACGAGCAGTACTTC. It specifies CASSQGGSSYEQYF. Together with reference TRBV18 and TRBJ2-7, the CDR3 gives the full variable domain: NAGVMQNPRHLVRRRGQEARLRCSPMKGHSHVYWYRQLPEEGLKFMVYLQKENIIDESGMPKERFSAEFPKEGPSILRIQQVVRGDSAAYFCASSQGGSSYEQYFGPGTRLTVT.

V and J are TRBV5-4 and TRBJ1-2; D might be TRBD1 (6 bases). The germline CDR1 and CDR2 sequences are SGHNT and YYREEE (reference sequence). CDR3 length equals 14 residues. Trimming removed 4 bases from V and 7 bases from J, with 17 bases in between. The CDR3, as DNA: TGTGCCAGCAGCCAGGGGACGGACCTCTTTGGCTACACCTTC. Its protein product is CASSQGTDLFGYTF.

This chain joins TRBV6-6 and TRBJ2-7; D may be TRBD2 (5 bases). The CDR3 is made up of 13 amino acids. Per germline, CDR1 MNHNY and CDR2 SVGAGI (reference sequence). V lost 0 bases and J lost 3, with 6 bases in between. The CDR3 spells CASSYSEGYEQYF. The CDR3 bases are TGTGCCAGCAGTTACTCAGAGGGCTACGAGCAGTACTTC.

The rearrangement joins TRBV6-2 or TRBV6-3 to TRBJ2-7, with unresolved D. This CDR3 contains 11 residues. Trimming took 6 bases from V and 2 from J, leaving 5 bases between them. From germline, CDR1 is MNHEY and CDR2 SVGEGT. Here the CDR3 DNA reads TGTGCCAGCAGCCGCACCTACGAGCAGTACTTC. It specifies CASSRTYEQYF.

The chain combines TRBV28 with TRBJ2-7; TRBD1 matches at 9 bases. The CDR3 sequence is 15 residues long. The junction had 8 bases not matched to a gene; V was cut back by 5 bases and J by 3 bases. The V gene's germline CDR1 is MDHEN and CDR2 SYDVKM. The CDR3 coding sequence is TGTGCCAGCAGTGCCTCCCCGGGACAGGGCTACGAGCAGTACTTC. As protein: CASSASPGQGYEQYF.